These T cell receptor beta chains were read from a single sample in a study of control samples from healthy donors and cancer patients. Clones were read by immunoSEQ multiplex PCR, and TCRdb kept only the in-frame ones, dropping some. The sample consists of 100,000 to 150,000 clones, about 88% of them appearing once. Material for sequencing was blood. The source is a man aged 50-60 years in good health. Both conserved end residues are part of each CDR3. D genes are given only for firm matches. The listing skips clone size in some rows; elsewhere it reads once, few, many or a size class.

clone_size	v_call	d_call	j_call	cdr3_nt	cdr3_aa
-	TRBV27	-	TRBJ2-3	TGTGCCAGCAGTTCCCTTCGAGTTAGAAACACAGATACGCAGTATTTT	CASSSLRVRNTDTQYF
-	TRBV5-6	-	TRBJ1-2	TGTGCCAGCAGCCCACAGGCCCGATATGGCTACACCTTC	CASSPQARYGYTF
once	TRBV7-2	-	TRBJ1-2	TGTGCCAGCAGCTTCCTAACGATAAACTATGGCTACACCTTC	CASSFLTINYGYTF
-	TRBV7-2	-	TRBJ1-6	TGTGCCAGCAGCCTTAATGTGGGGGGTAATTCACCCCTCCACTTT	CASSLNVGGNSPLHF
-	TRBV4-1	TRBD2	TRBJ2-1	TGCGCCAGCAGCCAAGTTTCGGGGGGTTACAATGAGCAGTTCTTC	CASSQVSGGYNEQFF
-	TRBV6-5	TRBD1	TRBJ2-5	TGTGCCAGCAGTAGAAGGACAGGGCACCAAGAGACCCAGTACTTC	CASSRRTGHQETQYF
once	TRBV24-1	-	TRBJ2-1	TGTGCCACCAGTGATAATACAGGGCGGGCAAGCAATGAGCAGTTCTTC	CATSDNTGRASNEQFF
-	TRBV5-1	-	TRBJ1-6	TGCGCCAGCAGCTTGGGCGAGGGAATAAGTTCACCCCTCCACTTT	CASSLGEGISSPLHF
once	TRBV5-1	-	TRBJ1-2	TGCGCCAGCAGCTTTGAGACCGGGACTCCCCGTGGCTACACCTTC	CASSFETGTPRGYTF
once	TRBV19	TRBD1	TRBJ2-2	TGTGCCAGTAGTCTTTGGACAGGGCGGACCGGGGAGCTGTTTTTT	CASSLWTGRTGELFF
-	TRBV5-4	-	TRBJ2-5	TGTGCCAGCAGCTTGAGATTCGTCTTAGAAGAGACCCAGTACTTC	CASSLRFVLEETQYF
-	TRBV7-8	-	TRBJ1-1	TGTGCCAGCAGCTTAGTTCAGGGAAACACTGAAGCTTTCTTT	CASSLVQGNTEAFF
-	TRBV12-5	TRBD2	TRBJ2-1	TGTGCTAGTGGACGCAGCGGGGGGGATGAGCAGTTCTTC	CASGRSGGDEQFF
-	TRBV6-5	-	TRBJ1-1	TGTGCCAGCAGTAGGAGTTGGTTGGACACTGAAGCTTTCTTT	CASSRSWLDTEAFF
-	TRBV15	-	TRBJ1-4	TGTGCCACCAGCCGCGAAAGTACAGTTGAAAAACTGTTTTTT	CATSRESTVEKLFF
-	TRBV4-1	-	TRBJ1-5	TGCGCCAGCAGCCAAGGGTACCGGGGGGTTAGCAATCAGCCCCAGCATTTT	CASSQGYRGVSNQPQHF
-	TRBV9	-	TRBJ2-3	TGTGCCAGCAGCGTACAGAAAGCCGCGGTTGGCACAGATACGCAGTATTTT	CASSVQKAAVGTDTQYF
-	TRBV2	-	TRBJ1-5	TGTGCCAGCAGTGAAGTTAGGAGGAATAGGAATCAGCCCCAGCATTTT	CASSEVRRNRNQPQHF
-	TRBV18	-	TRBJ2-7	TGTGCCAGCTCACCATTTGGACAGATTGCCTACGAGCAGTACTTC	CASSPFGQIAYEQYF
-	TRBV5-5	-	TRBJ2-3	TGTGCCAGCAGCCCCGGAGATAGCACAGATACGCAGTATTTT	CASSPGDSTDTQYF
once	TRBV28	-	TRBJ2-7	TGTGCCAGCAGTTTAAGGTCTCTAGCGAGCTACGAGCAGTACTTC	CASSLRSLASYEQYF
-	TRBV19	-	TRBJ2-1	TGTGCCAGTAGTATCCTGGTGTGGAATGAGCAGTTCTTC	CASSILVWNEQFF
-	TRBV19	TRBD1	TRBJ2-4	TGTGCCAGTAGTACGGACGGGACAGGGTGGGACATTCAGTACTTC	CASSTDGTGWDIQYF
-	TRBV29-1	TRBD1	TRBJ2-7	TGCAGTGCAGGGGTAGGACAGGGAAACGAGCAGTACTTC	CSAGVGQGNEQYF
-	TRBV30	-	TRBJ1-2	TGTGCCTGGAGTGTGGGGGCGCGAATGAGGGGCTATGGCTACACCTTC	CAWSVGARMRGYGYTF
-	TRBV28	-	TRBJ1-4	TGTGCCACACAGACGGTTGCAACTAATGAAAAACTGTTTTTT	CATQTVATNEKLFF
-	TRBV24-1	TRBD1	TRBJ2-2	TGTGCCACCAGTGATACGGGACAGGGGCACACCGGGGAGCTGTTTTTT	CATSDTGQGHTGELFF
-	TRBV5-1	-	TRBJ2-7	TGCGCCAGCGCAACGCAACAGGGAGTCGCCTACGAGCAGTACTTC	CASATQQGVAYEQYF
-	TRBV10-2	-	TRBJ1-5	TGCGCCAGCAGTGAGTCGAATCAGCCCCAGCATTTT	CASSESNQPQHF
-	TRBV25-1	-	TRBJ1-2	TGTGCCAGCAGTGAATGGGACTCCCCGGGAGGCTACACCTTC	CASSEWDSPGGYTF
-	TRBV27	-	TRBJ2-5	TGTGCCAGCCGCAGGGGGGGCCCTCAAGAGACCCAGTACTTC	CASRRGGPQETQYF
-	TRBV15	-	TRBJ1-3	TGTGCCACCAGCCTACGAAGAGACCTTATCCCTGGAAACACCATATATTTT	CATSLRRDLIPGNTIYF
-	TRBV4-1	-	TRBJ1-5	TGCGCCAGCAGCCAAGGAGGGGGTCTAAGAAGCAATCAGCCCCAGCATTTT	CASSQGGGLRSNQPQHF
-	TRBV27	-	TRBJ2-1	TGTGCCAGCAGTTTACGCCAGGGGATGTGGAATGAGCAGTTCTTC	CASSLRQGMWNEQFF
-	TRBV9	-	TRBJ1-2	TGTGCCAGCAGCACAGGGTTAGACAACTATGGCTACACCTTC	CASSTGLDNYGYTF
-	TRBV19	TRBD1	TRBJ1-1	TGTGCCACCCAGACAGGGCCCTCTAACACTGAAGCTTTCTTT	CATQTGPSNTEAFF
-	TRBV4-2	TRBD1	TRBJ1-2	TGTGCCAGCAGACCGACGGACAGGGAAGGCTACACCTTC	CASRPTDREGYTF
-	TRBV7-7	-	TRBJ2-2	TGTGCTAGCAGCTTAGAGCCTCCTGGGGGATTCAACACCGGGGAGCTGTTTTTT	CASSLEPPGGFNTGELFF
-	TRBV28	-	TRBJ2-3	TGTGCCAGCAGTTTAGAACCGGTCACGCAGTATTTT	CASSLEPVTQYF
-	TRBV15	-	TRBJ2-5	TGTGCCACCAGCAGAGATCGGGGGCAAGAGACCCAGTACTTC	CATSRDRGQETQYF
-	TRBV10-3	TRBD2	TRBJ2-3	TGTGCCATCAGTGATACTTCGGGGGGGCCTTATACAGATACGCAGTATTTT	CAISDTSGGPYTDTQYF
-	TRBV15	-	TRBJ1-1	TGTGCCACCAGCCGCCTTGACTTCCCGGGTTCGCCGGGCACTGAAGCTTTCTTT	CATSRLDFPGSPGTEAFF
-	TRBV12-3/TRBV12-4	-	TRBJ1-1	TGTGCCAGCAGTTTATCATCAGGGGTCGGTGCTTTCTTT	CASSLSSGVGAFF
-	TRBV5-1	-	TRBJ2-1	TGCGCCAGCAGCTTGACGGGAACCTACAATGAGCAGTTCTTC	CASSLTGTYNEQFF
-	TRBV6-6	-	TRBJ2-2	TGTGCCAGCAGTCCGGACCGGGCCGGGGAGCTGTTTTTT	CASSPDRAGELFF
-	TRBV5-4	-	TRBJ1-2	TGTGCCAGCAGCTTGGGGTCCGCGGGCGATGGCTACACCTTC	CASSLGSAGDGYTF
-	TRBV28	-	TRBJ1-5	TGTGCCAGCAGTCCTACGACTTTCGGGCCTTATAGCAATCAGCCCCAGCATTTT	CASSPTTFGPYSNQPQHF
-	TRBV18	-	TRBJ2-5	TGTGCCAGCTCACCCGGGGCCCTGGAGACCCAGTACTTC	CASSPGALETQYF
-	TRBV4-2	TRBD1	TRBJ2-7	TGTGCCAGCAGCCACGGGACAGGATCCTACGAGCAGTACTTC	CASSHGTGSYEQYF
-	TRBV5-4	TRBD2	TRBJ2-5	TGTGCCAGCAGCTCTCCGGGACTAGCGGGGGGCAAAGGGAAGACCCAGTACTTC	CASSSPGLAGGKGKTQYF
-	TRBV4-1	TRBD1	TRBJ1-1	TGCGCCAGCAGCCTCGGGACAGCACCAAACACTGAAGCTTTCTTT	CASSLGTAPNTEAFF
-	TRBV7-8	TRBD1	TRBJ1-1	TGTGCCAGCAGCTCAGGGACAGGGAGAAACATGAACACTGAAGCTTTCTTT	CASSSGTGRNMNTEAFF
-	TRBV3-1/TRBV3-2	TRBD2	TRBJ2-7	TGTGCCAGCAGCTCCCGACTAGCGGGGGACCGCTACGAGCAGTACTTC	CASSSRLAGDRYEQYF